This T cell receptor beta chain is from a study of identical twins. All of the donors were Caucasians in good health. Via MiXCR, TCRdb re-called the 5' RACE reads, giving one row per CDR3 protein. The sample includes a few hundred thousand distinct CDR3 sequences, about 8.3% of them seen just once. CDR3 length: 13 residues. Germline V gene sequence: CDR1 KGHDR, CDR2 SFDVKD. The V end lost 7 bases, the J end lost 0 bases, and 8 bases lay between the germline ends. Study findings and constraints: Within twin pairs, the out-of-frame alpha sequences they shared showed excess low generation probability.

This clonotype came up a few times. Its antigen is not known. The same sample was also studied in work on yellow fever vaccine responses in identical twins. That work adds: Twins reportedly appeared to share part of their vaccine T cell response while keeping part individual.

The V and J genes are TRBV24-1 and TRBJ1-2; D not resolved. The sequence was collected from a woman aged 18-29 years in good health. What was sequenced was CD8+ T cells sorted from blood. CDR3: CATRPDPNYGYTF. In DNA form, the CDR3 reads TGTGCCACCAGACCGGATCCTAACTATGGCTACACCTTC.